What follows describes a single T cell receptor beta chain. Its antigen remains unidentified. This record comes from a study of siplizumab effects on memory and regulatory T cells. Whole-study results and caveats: Poor capture below about 10^-5 frequency left most alloreactive clones unmapped to unstimulated subsets. Under siplizumab, an average roughly 69% of mappable alloreactive CD4+ clones were Treg-derived, compared with approximately 30% in controls. In unstimulated cells, naive T cells appeared more diverse than memory T cells and seemed major alloresponse contributors. Proliferating Tregs in siplizumab cultures were never verified as suppressive.

The germline CDR1 and CDR2 sequences are MNHNY and SVGAGI (reference sequence). The CDR3 spans 15 residues. V was pared by 0 bases and J by 5 bases, with 5 bases of the junction left unmatched. Data came from immunoSEQ multiplex PCR; TCRdb stores just in-frame clones and leaves some out. The table includes around 87,000 clones, about 87% detected once. The rearrangement links TRBV6-6 to TRBJ2-7; TRBD2 matches 9 bases. Material: CD4+ T cells sorted from blood. The sequence was collected from a human donor in good health. The CDR3 loop is CASSYSGGRANEQYF. Written as DNA, the CDR3 is TGTGCCAGCAGTTACTCCGGCGGGAGGGCCAACGAGCAGTACTTC.